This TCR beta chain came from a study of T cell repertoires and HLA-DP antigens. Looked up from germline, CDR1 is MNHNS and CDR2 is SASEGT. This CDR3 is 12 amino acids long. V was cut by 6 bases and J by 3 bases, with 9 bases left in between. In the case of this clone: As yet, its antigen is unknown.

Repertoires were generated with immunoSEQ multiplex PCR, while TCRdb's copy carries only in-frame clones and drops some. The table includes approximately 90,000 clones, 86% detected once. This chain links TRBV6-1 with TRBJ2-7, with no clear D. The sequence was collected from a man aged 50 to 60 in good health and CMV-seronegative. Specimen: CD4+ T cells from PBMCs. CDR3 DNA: TGTGCCAGCAGCGAAACCTACTACGAGCAGTACTTC. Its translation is CASSETYYEQYF.